What follows are 12 T cell receptor beta chains derived from one specimen sequenced in a study of PD-1 blockade in classical Hodgkin lymphoma. Documented time point: newly diagnosed, previously untreated cHL patient sample. TCRdb's copy holds only in-frame clones and misses some; the assay was immunoSEQ multiplex PCR. This table has tens of thousands of clones, approximately 91% appearing once. Source material: peripheral blood mononuclear cells (PBMCs). Every receptor here comes from a human donor with classical Hodgkin lymphoma.

The V call is TRBV7-2, the J call TRBJ2-3; 12 bases align to TRBD2. V trimming: 4 bases; J trimming: 12 bases; junction bases outside the gene matches: 8. The germline V gene has CDR1 SGHTA and CDR2 FQGNSA. CDR3 size: 14 residues. The CDR3 bases are TGTGCCAGCAGCTCAACCCCTAGCGGGAGGGTCCAGTATTTT. Its protein is CASSSTPSGRVQYF.

The V gene is TRBV30, the J gene TRBJ1-5; D is ambiguous. The V gene's germline CDR1 is GTSNPN and CDR2 SVGIG (reference sequence). V was cut by 2 bases and J by 4 bases, with 12 bases left in between. The CDR3 consists of 14 residues. In nucleotides, the CDR3 is TGTGCCTGGAGTTTGTCCTATTATAATCAGCCCCAGCATTTT. It translates to CAWSLSYYNQPQHF.

The J gene is TRBJ2-1, the V gene TRBV11-1; D gene uncertain. CDR3 length equals 17 residues. The V end lost 3 bases, the J end lost 5 bases, and 20 bases lay between the germline ends. Germline V gene data show CDR1 as SGHAT and CDR2 as FQDESV (reference sequence). In DNA form, the CDR3 reads TGTGCCAGCAGCTTGGGTAGGGATATGTCCACCCACAATGAGCAGTTCTTC. Protein product: CASSLGRDMSTHNEQFF.

CDR3 sequence (DNA): TGTGCCATCAGTTGGGACAGTGATCAGCCCCAGCATTTT. Amino acid sequence: CAISWDSDQPQHF. The chain recombines TRBV10-3 with TRBJ1-5; the match to TRBD1 covers 7 bases. The CDR3 length is 13 residues. CDR1 and CDR2 (germline): ENHRY, SYGVKD. J lost 5 bases, V lost 5 bases, and 3 bases had no gene match.

The V and J genes are TRBV28 and TRBJ2-5, with 12 bases fitting TRBD2. Per germline, CDR1 MDHEN and CDR2 SYDVKM. The V gene end was trimmed by 11 bases and the J gene end by 3 bases; junction bases not matched to a gene: 4. This CDR3 has 13 residues. The CDR3 protein is CAVRTSGKETQYF. In DNA, the CDR3 is TGTGCCGTGAGGACTAGCGGGAAAGAGACCCAGTACTTC.

The CDR3 DNA follows: TGTGCCAGCAGTGAAACCGGAGGGCACGAAAAACTGTTTTTT. Translation gives CASSETGGHEKLFF. The V and J genes are TRBV25-1 and TRBJ1-4, with D unclear. CDR1 is MGHDK and CDR2 is SYGVNS in the germline V gene. The V end was cut by 2 bases, the J end by 8 bases, with 12 bases between. This CDR3 is 14 amino acids long.

In its sample, this clone was seen once. J is TRBJ2-7 and V is TRBV7-9; maybe TRBD2 (6 bases). CDR3 length equals 15 residues. Trimming shortened V by 4 bases and J by 3 bases, and 16 bases separated the two germline ends. Looked up from germline, CDR1 is SEHNR and CDR2 is FQNEAQ (reference sequence). The CDR3 loop is CASSWVSGGNYEQYF. DNA for the CDR3: TGTGCCAGCAGCTGGGTGTCGGGCGGGAACTACGAGCAGTACTTC.

The chain joins TRBV29-1 to TRBJ2-1; 8 positions agree with TRBD2. V shed 4 bases, J shed 8 bases, and the junction held 10 bases outside the gene matches. The CDR3 runs to 14 residues. Germline values: CDR1 SQVTM, CDR2 ANQGSEA. Here the CDR3 reads CSVAGAGAFDEQFF. The CDR3 DNA reads as TGCAGCGTTGCCGGAGCGGGAGCTTTCGATGAGCAGTTCTTC.

This clone was seen a single time. V gene TRBV28 combines with J gene TRBJ2-1; the D is unclear. The CDR3 is 14 amino acids. Germline V gene sequence: CDR1 MDHEN, CDR2 SYDVKM. Trimming removed 7 bases from V and 3 bases from J, with 13 bases in between. The CDR3 DNA reads TGTGCCAGCAAGACCGGGCAAGACTACAATGAGCAGTTCTTC. Translating it yields CASKTGQDYNEQFF. Together with reference TRBV28 and TRBJ2-1, the CDR3 gives the full variable domain: DVKVTQSSRYLVKRTGEKVFLECVQDMDHENMFWYRQDPGLGLRLIYFSYDVKMKEKGDIPEGYSVSREKKERFSLILESASTNQTSMYLCASKTGQDYNEQFFGPGTRLTVL.

The rearrangement links TRBV11-1 to TRBJ2-1, with 11 bases lining up with TRBD2. CDR1 is SGHAT and CDR2 is FQDESV in the germline V gene (reference sequence). The CDR3 is 16 amino acids. Unmatched junction bases numbered 1, after V lost 1 base and J lost 2 bases. The CDR3 DNA sequence: TGTGCCAGCAGCTTAGAACTAGCGGGGGCCTACAATGAGCAGTTCTTC. Encoded protein: CASSLELAGAYNEQFF.

In nucleotides, the CDR3 is TGTGCCAGCAGTGAATATACCGGGACATCGGGCCCGGAAAAACTGTTTTTT. It specifies CASSEYTGTSGPEKLFF. The gene calls are TRBV27 and TRBJ1-4, with TRBD1 as a possible D gene (6 bases). Germline V gene lookup returns CDR1 MNHEY and CDR2 SMNVEV (reference sequence). V was cut by 5 bases and J by 8 bases, with 24 bases left in between. The CDR3 covers 17 residues.

About this clone: The junction departs from the called germline gene at one end, perhaps through a read error. The genes are TRBV4-3 and TRBJ1-5; no firm D call. This CDR3 is 14 amino acids long. Germline loops: CDR1 LGHNA, CDR2 YSLEER. CDR3 nucleotide sequence: TGCGCCAGCAGCCAAGATCAGGCCAATCGGCCCCAGCATTTT. Translated, it gives CASSQDQANRPQHF.